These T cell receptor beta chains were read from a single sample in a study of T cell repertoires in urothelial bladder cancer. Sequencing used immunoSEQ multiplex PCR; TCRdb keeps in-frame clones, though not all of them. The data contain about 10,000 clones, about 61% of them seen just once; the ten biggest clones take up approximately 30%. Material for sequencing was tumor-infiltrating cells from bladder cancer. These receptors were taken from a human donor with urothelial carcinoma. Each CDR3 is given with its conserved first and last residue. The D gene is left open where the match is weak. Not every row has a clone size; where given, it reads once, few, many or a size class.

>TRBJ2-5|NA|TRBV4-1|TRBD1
TGCGCCAGCAGCCGAGACAGGGGGGGCTCGGAGACCCAGTACTTC
CASSRDRGGSETQYF
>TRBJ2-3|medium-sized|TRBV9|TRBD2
TGTGCCAGCAGCGTAGCCGGGACTACCACAGATACGCAGTATTTT
CASSVAGTTTDTQYF
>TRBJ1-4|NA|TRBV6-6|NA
TGTGCCAGCAGTTATGGGCCGGGGGAAAAACTGTTTTTT
CASSYGPGEKLFF
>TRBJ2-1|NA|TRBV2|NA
TGTGCCAGCGAAGCGGATCAGTTTAATGAGCAGTTCTTC
CASEADQFNEQFF
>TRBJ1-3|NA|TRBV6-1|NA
TGTGCCAGCAGTGACCCCATCCGGGACATATCCCTTGGGGACACCATATATTTT
CASSDPIRDISLGDTIYF
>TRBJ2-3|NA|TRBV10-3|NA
TGTGCCACCCTCGGGGGAGACCCAAGGGGTACGCAGTATTTT
CATLGGDPRGTQYF
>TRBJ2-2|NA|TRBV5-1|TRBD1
TGCGCCAGCAGCCCTAAGACAGGGGGATGGACCGGGGAGCTGTTTTTT
CASSPKTGGWTGELFF
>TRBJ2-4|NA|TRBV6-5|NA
TGTGCCAGCAGTTCGGCAGTGATAGCCAAAAACATTCAGTACTTC
CASSSAVIAKNIQYF
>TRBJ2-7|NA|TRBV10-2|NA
TGCGCCAGCAGTGGAGGGACTTTCGCCTCCTACGAGCAGTACTTC
CASSGGTFASYEQYF
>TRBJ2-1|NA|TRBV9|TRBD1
TGTGCCAGCAGCCGCTACCACACAGGGGGTAATGAGCAGTTCTTC
CASSRYHTGGNEQFF
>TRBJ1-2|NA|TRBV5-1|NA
TGCGCCAGCAGCTTGGCGCGGGAGGGGTATGGCTACACCTTC
CASSLAREGYGYTF
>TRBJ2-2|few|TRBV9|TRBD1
TGTGCCAGCAGCGTAGGTCTCCTCCCGGTAGGGGGCAACACCGGGGAGCTGTTTTTT
CASSVGLLPVGGNTGELFF
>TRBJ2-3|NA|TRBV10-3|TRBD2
TGTGCCATCAGTGGTAGCGGGGGGATCACAGATACGCAGTATTTT
CAISGSGGITDTQYF
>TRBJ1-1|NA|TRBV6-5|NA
TGTGCCAGCAGTTCCCGAGCAGGGCTGAACACTGAAGCTTTCTTT
CASSSRAGLNTEAFF
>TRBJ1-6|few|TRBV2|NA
TGTGCCAGTACAGGGAGCTCCTATAATTCACCCCTCCACTTT
CASTGSSYNSPLHF
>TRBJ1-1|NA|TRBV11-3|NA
TGTGCCAGCAGCGTTCCTGCTGGGGGCGAAGTGAACACTGAAGCTTTCTTT
CASSVPAGGEVNTEAFF
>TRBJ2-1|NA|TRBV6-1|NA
TGTGCCAGCAGCCACCCCAGGTCCAATGAGCAGTTCTTC
CASSHPRSNEQFF
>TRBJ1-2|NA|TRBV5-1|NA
TGCGCCAGCAGCCCCCGTTCGGGGGAGGACTATGGCTACACCTTC
CASSPRSGEDYGYTF
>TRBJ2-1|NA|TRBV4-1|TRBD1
TGCGCCAGCAGCCGAGAGACAGGGGGAGTTTACAATGAGCAGTTCTTC
CASSRETGGVYNEQFF
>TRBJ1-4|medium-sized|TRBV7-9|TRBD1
TGTGCCAGCAGCTTGGGAGTGGACAGGGGTGCAACTAATGAAAAACTGTTTTTT
CASSLGVDRGATNEKLFF
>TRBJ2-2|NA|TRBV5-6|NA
TGTGCCAGCAGCTTCAGGGGTATAGGCGGGGAGCTGTTTTTT
CASSFRGIGGELFF
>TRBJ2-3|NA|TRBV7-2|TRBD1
TGTGCCAGCAGCCGCGTACAGGGGTCAGATACGCAGTATTTT
CASSRVQGSDTQYF
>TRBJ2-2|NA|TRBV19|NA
TGTGCCAGTCGTAGGTCGGCGGGTTATTACACCGGGGAGCTGTTTTTT
CASRRSAGYYTGELFF
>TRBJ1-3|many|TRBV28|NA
TGTGCCAGCAGTTCGACTAGAAACACCATATATTTT
CASSSTRNTIYF
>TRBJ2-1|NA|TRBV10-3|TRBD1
TGTGCCATCAGTGAGCCCGACAGGGGTGAGCAGTTCTTC
CAISEPDRGEQFF
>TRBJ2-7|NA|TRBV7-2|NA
TGTGCCAGCAGCTCCCAGGAGGGCCCTTCCTACGAGCAGTACTTC
CASSSQEGPSYEQYF
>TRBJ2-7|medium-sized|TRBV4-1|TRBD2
TGCGCCAGCAGCCTCACTAGCGGGGCTCCCTACGAGCAGTACTTC
CASSLTSGAPYEQYF
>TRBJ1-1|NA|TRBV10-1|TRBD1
TGCGCCAGCAGTTCAGGGACAGGTTCCCTCACTGAAGCTTTCTTT
CASSSGTGSLTEAFF
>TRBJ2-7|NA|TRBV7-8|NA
TGTGCCAGCAGCCAAACGGAGTTCCAGGAGCAGTACTTC
CASSQTEFQEQYF
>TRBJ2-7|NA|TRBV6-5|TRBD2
TGTGCCAGCAGTCGACTAGCGGGGGGGCATGAGCAGTACTTC
CASSRLAGGHEQYF
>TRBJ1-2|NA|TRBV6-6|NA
TGTGCCAGCAGTTACGGGGTACAGGGCCCGAGAGTAGACTACACCTTC
CASSYGVQGPRVDYTF
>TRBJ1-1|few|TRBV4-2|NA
TGTGCCAGCAGCCAAGATCAACGCAGGGGGAACACTGAAGCTTTCTTT
CASSQDQRRGNTEAFF
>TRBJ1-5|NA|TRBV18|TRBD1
TGTGCCAGCTCACCGCGGACAGGGGGCCAGGATCAGCCCCAGCATTTT
CASSPRTGGQDQPQHF
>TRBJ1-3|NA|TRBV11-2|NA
TGTGCCAGCAGCCACGTTGGAAACACCATATATTTT
CASSHVGNTIYF
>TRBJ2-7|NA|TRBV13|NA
TGTGCCAGCAGCTCATACAGGGTTCCCTACGAGCAGTACTTC
CASSSYRVPYEQYF
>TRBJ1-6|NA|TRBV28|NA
TGTGCCAGCGGGTGGGGACACTTGGGTTCACCCCTCCACTTT
CASGWGHLGSPLHF
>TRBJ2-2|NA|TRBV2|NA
TGTGCCAGCAGTGAAGCGCCGGCAGGGGTCACCGGGGAGCTGTTTTTT
CASSEAPAGVTGELFF
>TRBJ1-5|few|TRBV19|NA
TGTGCCAGTAGTCCACGGGCCCCGGCCAGCAATCAGCCCCAGCATTTT
CASSPRAPASNQPQHF
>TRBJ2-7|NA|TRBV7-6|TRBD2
TGTGCCAGCAGCCCTGGACTAGCGGGGGCTCTCGAGCAGTACTTC
CASSPGLAGALEQYF
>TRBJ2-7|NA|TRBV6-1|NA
TGTGCCAGCAGTGAATTTGACAGCGCCTTCTACGAGCAGTACTTC
CASSEFDSAFYEQYF
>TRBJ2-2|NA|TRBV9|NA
TGTGCCAGCAGCGTAGGCGGGTGGGGCACCGGGGAGCTGTTTTTT
CASSVGGWGTGELFF
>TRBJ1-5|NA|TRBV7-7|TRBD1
TGTGCCAGCAGCGACAAGGAGGGGGCCGAGGAGCCCCAGCATTTT
CASSDKEGAEEPQHF
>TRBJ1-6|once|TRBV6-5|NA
TGTGCCAGCAGTTTGGACCGCCGGACGAATTCACCCCTCCACTTT
CASSLDRRTNSPLHF
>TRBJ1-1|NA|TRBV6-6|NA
TGTGCCAGCAGTTGGGCAGGGGATGAAGCTTTCTTT
CASSWAGDEAFF
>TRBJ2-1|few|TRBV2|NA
TGTGCCAGCAGTGGGGACTACAATGAGCAGTTCTTC
CASSGDYNEQFF
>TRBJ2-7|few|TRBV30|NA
TGTGCCTGGAGGGAAAAGGGGCTACTATCCTACGAGCAGTACTTC
CAWREKGLLSYEQYF
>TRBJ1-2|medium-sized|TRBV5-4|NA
TGTGCCAGCAGCTTGAGGGAGGGCTACACCTTC
CASSLREGYTF
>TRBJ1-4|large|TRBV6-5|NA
TGTGCCAGCAGTAACCGTAATGAAAAACTGTTTTTT
CASSNRNEKLFF
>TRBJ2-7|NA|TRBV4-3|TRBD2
TGCGCCAGCAGCCTCACTAGCGGGGCTCCCTACGAGCAGTACTTC
CASSLTSGAPYEQYF
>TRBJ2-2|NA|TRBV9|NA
TGTGCCAGCAGTTATCTGGGGCAGATAAACACCGGGGAGCTGTTTTTT
CASSYLGQINTGELFF
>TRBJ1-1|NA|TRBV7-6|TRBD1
TGTGCCAGCAGCTTAGGGACAGGGAGTTTCGCTGAAGCTTTCTTT
CASSLGTGSFAEAFF
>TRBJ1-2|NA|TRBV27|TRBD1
TGTGCCAGCAGTGAAGGGGCCGGACAGGGGTCCTATGGCTACACCTTC
CASSEGAGQGSYGYTF
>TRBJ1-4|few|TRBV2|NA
TGTGCCAGCAGTCAGAGCCGAGGGACTAATGAAAAACTGTTTTTT
CASSQSRGTNEKLFF
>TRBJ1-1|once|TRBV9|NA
TGTGCCAGCAGCCCCCACTACGGGGCTATGAACACTGAAGCTTTCTTT
CASSPHYGAMNTEAFF
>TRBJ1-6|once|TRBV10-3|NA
TGTGCCACCCGGTCGGACCGCGGACTAAGTCACTCACCCCTCCACTTT
CATRSDRGLSHSPLHF
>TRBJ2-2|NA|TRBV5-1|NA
TGCGCCAGCAGCTTGGGAGTGGCGGGGCGCTCGAACACCGGGGAGCTGTTTTTT
CASSLGVAGRSNTGELFF
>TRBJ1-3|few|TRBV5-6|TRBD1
TGTGCCAGCAGCTTAACAGGGGCTCCTTCCTCTGGAAACACCATATATTTT
CASSLTGAPSSGNTIYF
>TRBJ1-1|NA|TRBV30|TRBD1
TGTGCCTGGAGTGCGGTTCTTATTAGGGGGCAGGACACTGAAGCTTTCTTT
CAWSAVLIRGQDTEAFF